What follows are 18 T cell receptor beta chains derived from one specimen sequenced in a study of CD8 T cells in Susac syndrome. Random hexamers were used to reverse transcribe roughly 0.5 to 1 ug of RNA. TCRdb re-called the immunoSEQ multiplex PCR reads through MiXCR, storing one row per CDR3 protein. The repertoire consists of 110,000 to 150,000 distinct CDR3 sequences, with 85% to 95% occurring once and the leading ten covering over 0.25%. Sequenced input: CD8+ T cells from PBMCs. These receptors were obtained from a human donor in good health.

This chain uses TRBV7-9 with TRBJ2-1, with TRBD1 matching over 11 bases. The CDR3 spans 14 residues. Germline loops: CDR1 SEHNR, CDR2 FQNEAQ (reference sequence). J lost 7 bases, V lost 5 bases, and 4 bases had no gene match. DNA for the CDR3: TGTGCCAGCAGCGGGACAGGGGGGGATAATGAGCAGTTCTTC. It codes for CASSGTGGDNEQFF. The variable domain in full, completed from reference TRBV7-9 and TRBJ2-1, reads DTGVSQNPRHKITKRGQNVTFRCDPISEHNRLYWYRQTLGQGPEFLTYFQNEAQLEKSRLLSDRFSAERPKGSFSTLEIQRTEQGDSAMYLCASSGTGGDNEQFFGPGTRLTVL.

The rearrangement uses TRBV7-9 and TRBJ1-1; no clear D. There are 12 residues in the CDR3. Trimming left V 3 bases short and J 7 bases short, with 9 bases between. Germline V gene lookup returns CDR1 SEHNR and CDR2 FQNEAQ (reference sequence). The CDR3 region has the DNA TGTGCCAGCAGCTTCCCGGTGGGTGAAGCTTTCTTT. It codes for CASSFPVGEAFF. The complete variable domain, with remaining parts taken from reference TRBV7-9 and TRBJ1-1, reads DTGVSQNPRHKITKRGQNVTFRCDPISEHNRLYWYRQTLGQGPEFLTYFQNEAQLEKSRLLSDRFSAERPKGSFSTLEIQRTEQGDSAMYLCASSFPVGEAFFGQGTRLTVV.

The table lists this clonotype with a count of one. J is TRBJ2-7 and V is TRBV9, with 9 nucleotides matching TRBD1. The CDR3 is 15 residues long. CDR1 SGDLS and CDR2 YYNGEE come from the germline V gene. Trimming removed 1 base from V and 3 bases from J; junction bases left unmatched: 5. The CDR3 region has the DNA TGTGCCAGCAGCGTAACAGGACAGGGGAACTACGAGCAGTACTTC. This translates into CASSVTGQGNYEQYF.

This clonotype occurred once. This chain uses TRBV29-1 with TRBJ2-1; 7 bases agree with TRBD2. This CDR3 spans 13 amino acids. CDR1 is SQVTM and CDR2 is ANQGSEA in the germline V gene. V lost 3 bases, J lost 12 bases, and 11 bases stayed unmatched. CDR3 sequence reads: CSVEASGPLGQFF. In nucleotides, the CDR3 is TGCAGCGTTGAGGCTAGCGGTCCCTTGGGGCAGTTCTTC.

J is TRBJ2-1 and V is TRBV13, with 8 nucleotides matching TRBD1. The ends lost 5 bases at V and 5 bases at J; junction bases unmatched: 8. The CDR3 is 15 amino acids. Germline V gene sequence: CDR1 PRHDT, CDR2 FYEKMQ (reference sequence). The CDR3 DNA is TGTGCCAGCAGCCTGGGAGGACAGGGCCACAATGAGCAGTTCTTC. Translation gives CASSLGGQGHNEQFF.

The chain carries TRBV27 and TRBJ1-1, with D uncertain. CDR3 length: 14 amino acids. Germline loops: CDR1 MNHEY, CDR2 SMNVEV (reference sequence). V was cut by 3 bases and J by 4 bases, with 12 bases left in between. CDR3 sequence reads: CASSLSGWGTEAFF. The CDR3 DNA is TGTGCCAGCAGTTTGAGCGGGTGGGGCACTGAAGCTTTCTTT.

This chain links TRBV7-8 with TRBJ2-3; maybe TRBD2 (6 bases). The length of the CDR3 is 16 residues. Germline V lookup: CDR1 SGHVS, CDR2 FQNEAQ. V gave up 2 bases and J gave up 5 bases, with 17 bases separating them. CDR3 in amino acids: CASSLLEAGLGDTQYF. CDR3 nucleotides: TGTGCCAGCAGCTTATTGGAGGCGGGATTGGGAGATACGCAGTATTTT. The entire variable domain, with the rest obtained from reference TRBV7-8 and TRBJ2-3, is as follows: GAGVSQSPRYKVAKRGQDVALRCDPISGHVSLFWYQQALGQGPEFLTYFQNEAQLDKSGLPSDRFFAERPEGSVSTLKIQRTQQEDSAVYLCASSLLEAGLGDTQYFGPGTRLTVL.

The chain uses TRBV7-2 and TRBJ2-7, with 7 bases aligning to TRBD1. V dropped 5 bases and J dropped 0; count of bases not matched to a gene: 13. In germline, CDR1 is SGHTA, CDR2 FQGNSA. The CDR3 runs 17 residues. This CDR3 reads CASSGNIRDSYSYEQYF. CDR3 DNA: TGTGCCAGCAGCGGGAACATTCGGGACAGCTACTCCTACGAGCAGTACTTC.

The chain recombines TRBV7-9 with TRBJ2-7; no clear D. The V end lost 6 bases, the J end lost 2 bases, and 14 bases lay between the germline ends. The length of the CDR3 is 14 residues. CDR1 is SEHNR, CDR2 FQNEAQ, per germline (reference sequence). The CDR3 loop reads CASSPPGSPYEQYF. Here the CDR3 DNA reads TGTGCCAGCAGTCCCCCGGGCAGTCCCTACGAGCAGTACTTC.

This chain joins TRBV27 and TRBJ2-1, with no clear D. In germline, CDR1 is MNHEY, CDR2 SMNVEV (reference sequence). The CDR3 extends over 13 amino acids. Trimming stripped 3 bases from V and 3 bases from J, with 6 bases between. The CDR3 bases are TGTGCCAGCAGTTTCAGGTTCTACAATGAGCAGTTCTTC. This sequence encodes CASSFRFYNEQFF.

V is TRBV4-3 and J is TRBJ2-3; D is uncertain. CDR1 and CDR2 (germline): LGHNA, YSLEER. Trimming removed 0 bases from V and 2 bases from J, with 9 bases in between. The CDR3 length is 15 residues. This CDR3 reads CASSQENPTTDTQYF. CDR3 sequence (DNA): TGCGCCAGCAGCCAAGAGAATCCGACCACAGATACGCAGTATTTT.

The V call is TRBV7-9, the J call TRBJ2-7; no clear D. Germline CDR1 is SEHNR and CDR2 is FQNEAQ (reference sequence). With 6 bases removed from V and 1 base from J, the gap between germline ends came to 10 bases. The CDR3 covers 13 residues. The CDR3 DNA follows: TGTGCCAGCAGTAGTAGCAATTCCTACGAGCAGTACTTC. Its protein product is CASSSSNSYEQYF.

This chain uses TRBV28 with TRBJ2-7, with D maybe TRBD1 (5 bases). The germline V and J ends were trimmed by 5 bases and 2 bases, with 13 bases remaining between them. The CDR3 length is 14 residues. CDR1 is MDHEN, CDR2 SYDVKM, per germline. This CDR3 reads CASSPMTATYEQYF. DNA of the CDR3: TGTGCCAGCAGTCCCATGACAGCCACCTACGAGCAGTACTTC.

V is TRBV19 and J is TRBJ2-1; D is perhaps TRBD1 (6 bases). The CDR3 has 12 amino acids. Germline V lookup: CDR1 LNHDA, CDR2 SQIVND (reference sequence). Trimming took 10 bases from V and 5 from J, leaving 12 bases between them. CDR3 sequence reads: CATGWGHNEQFF. The DNA for the CDR3 is TGTGCCACCGGGTGGGGGCACAATGAGCAGTTCTTC. The full variable domain, in which reference TRBV19 and TRBJ2-1 provide the parts outside the CDR3, is DGGITQSPKYLFRKEGQNVTLSCEQNLNHDAMYWYRQDPGQGLRLIYYSQIVNDFQKGDIAEGYSVSREKKESFPLTVTSAQKNPTAFYLCATGWGHNEQFFGPGTRLTVL.

The chain recombines TRBV27 with TRBJ2-7; TRBD1 matches at 10 bases. The V gene end was trimmed by 0 bases and the J gene end by 6 bases; junction bases not matched to a gene: 5. Germline-derived CDR1 and CDR2 are MNHEY and SMNVEV (reference sequence). There are 15 residues in the CDR3. The DNA for the CDR3 is TGTGCCAGCAGTTTATCCCGGGACAGGGGCGCCGAGCAGTACTTC. As protein: CASSLSRDRGAEQYF.

The chain links TRBV27 to TRBJ2-7, with 8 bases that match TRBD1. The V and J ends lost 8 bases and 3 bases, in that order; junction bases with no gene match: 0. The CDR3 length is 11 residues. Germline V gene sequence: CDR1 MNHEY, CDR2 SMNVEV (reference sequence). CDR3 loop: CASGTGYEQYF. The CDR3 coding sequence is TGTGCCAGCGGGACAGGCTACGAGCAGTACTTC.

The rearrangement links TRBV3-1 to TRBJ1-1; 9 positions match TRBD1. Germline-derived CDR1 and CDR2 are LGHDT and YNNKEL (reference sequence). This CDR3 is 15 amino acids long. The V segment lost 3 bases and the J segment 3 bases; nucleotides outside the gene matches: 5. CDR3 residues: CASSQGTGLDTEAFF. CDR3 sequence (DNA): TGTGCCAGCAGCCAGGGGACAGGGCTGGACACTGAAGCTTTCTTT. Full variable domain (remainder filled in from reference TRBV3-1 and TRBJ1-1): DTAVSQTPKYLVTQMGNDKSIKCEQNLGHDTMYWYKQDSKKFLKIMFSYNNKELIINETVPNRFSPKSPDKAHLNLHINSLELGDSAVYFCASSQGTGLDTEAFFGQGTRLTVV.

The J gene is TRBJ2-6, the V gene TRBV15; TRBD2 agrees at 7 bases. This CDR3 has 18 amino acids. V dropped 3 bases and J dropped 0; count of bases not matched to a gene: 8. The germline V gene has CDR1 LNHNV and CDR2 YYDKDF (reference sequence). CDR3 loop: CATSSGSGGLSGANVLTF. CDR3 nucleotide sequence: TGTGCCACCAGCAGTGGGTCGGGAGGCCTCTCTGGGGCCAACGTCCTGACTTTC.